The 28 T cell receptor beta chains below all came from one sample that was sequenced in a study of blood T cell repertoires in COVID-19. Sequencing was performed with immunoSEQ multiplex PCR; in TCRdb, only in-frame clones are kept and a portion is missing. The sample includes roughly 260,000 clones, around nine tenths of them seen just once. The specimen sequenced was peripheral blood. The receptors stem from a woman aged 40 to 49 who had recovered from COVID-19.

This rearrangement joins TRBV11-3 to TRBJ2-7, with TRBD2 matching over 10 bases. There are 15 residues in the CDR3. Trimming took 1 base from V and 6 from J; bases not matched to a gene: 6. Germline V CDR1 and CDR2: SGHNT, YENEEA. The CDR3: CASSLGSSGSLEQYF. The CDR3 DNA is TGTGCCAGCAGCTTAGGATCTAGCGGGAGTCTCGAGCAGTACTTC.

V is TRBV27 and J is TRBJ2-1, with TRBD1 as a possible D gene (5 bases). Trimming took 2 bases from V and 7 from J, leaving 15 bases between them. Per germline, CDR1 MNHEY and CDR2 SMNVEV (reference sequence). This CDR3 spans 15 amino acids. The CDR3 nucleotides are TGTGCCAGCAGTTTACGGGCGACAGCCGATAATGAGCAGTTCTTC. It is translated as CASSLRATADNEQFF.

The chain joins TRBV7-3 to TRBJ2-1; the D gene is possibly TRBD1 (5 bases). In germline, CDR1 is SGHTA, CDR2 FQGTGA. Trimming took 2 bases from V and 7 from J, leaving 15 bases between them. The CDR3 runs to 15 residues. In DNA, the CDR3 is TGTGCCAGCAGCTTAGCCGGACACACGGGTAATGAGCAGTTCTTC. This encodes CASSLAGHTGNEQFF.

J is TRBJ2-1 and V is TRBV5-4, with 8 bases matching TRBD2. Germline assignment: CDR1 SGHNT and CDR2 YYREEE (reference sequence). Trimming cost V 4 bases and J 9 bases; bases outside gene matches: 6. The length of the CDR3 is 13 residues. This chain's CDR3 is CASSSGSRSEQFF. The CDR3 coding sequence is TGTGCCAGCAGCAGCGGGAGCCGAAGTGAGCAGTTCTTC. Using reference TRBV5-4 and TRBJ2-1 for the parts outside the CDR3, the full variable domain is ETGVTQSPTHLIKTRGQQVTLRCSSQSGHNTVSWYQQALGQGPQFIFQYYREEENGRGNFPPRFSGLQFPNYSSELNVNALELDDSALYLCASSSGSRSEQFFGPGTRLTVL.

This clone was observed a single time. The chain combines TRBV6-6 with TRBJ1-4; unclear D gene. Trimming stripped 0 bases from V and 8 bases from J, with 4 bases between. This CDR3 spans 12 amino acids. Germline CDR1 MNHNY, CDR2 SVGAGI (reference sequence). The CDR3 region has the DNA TGTGCCAGCAGTTACTCGGCCGAAAAACTGTTTTTT. Translated, it gives CASSYSAEKLFF.

The chain has TRBV24-1 and TRBJ2-2; a possible D gene is TRBD1 (6 bases). The CDR3 has 16 amino acids. Trimming took off 2 bases at V and 0 bases at J, with 9 bases between the two ends. Germline CDR1 reads KGHDR; CDR2 reads SFDVKD. The DNA for the CDR3 is TGTGCCACCAGTGATTATGGACAGACGAACACCGGGGAGCTGTTTTTT. It encodes CATSDYGQTNTGELFF.

The V gene is TRBV7-3, the J gene TRBJ2-1, with 9 positions matching TRBD2. V lost 3 bases, J lost 0 bases, and 3 bases stayed unmatched. The CDR3 extends over 16 amino acids. Germline CDR1 SGHTA, CDR2 FQGTGA. CDR3 bases: TGTGCCAGCAGCTTTCTAGCGGGGAGCTCCTACAATGAGCAGTTCTTC. Amino acids: CASSFLAGSSYNEQFF.

The V gene is TRBV11-2, the J gene TRBJ2-7; 9 bases line up with TRBD1. Germline CDR1 is SGHAT and CDR2 is FQNNGV. Trimming took 5 bases from V and 6 from J; bases not matched to a gene: 8. The CDR3 is made up of 14 amino acids. CDR3 protein: CASSANPTGGEQYF. CDR3 coding DNA: TGTGCCAGCAGCGCCAATCCGACAGGGGGCGAGCAGTACTTC.

The chain recombines TRBV11-2 with TRBJ2-7, with D uncertain. Germline V gene data show CDR1 as SGHAT and CDR2 as FQNNGV. The CDR3 is made up of 15 amino acids. V lost 1 base and J lost 0, with 10 bases in between. The CDR3 loop reads CASSLALVSSYEQYF. CDR3 nucleotides: TGTGCCAGCAGCTTAGCACTGGTTAGCTCCTACGAGCAGTACTTC.

This clone is a singleton in its sample. A read error is possible here, since a much larger clone lies one base away. The rearrangement uses TRBV7-2 and TRBJ2-7, with D tentatively TRBD2 (5 bases). The CDR3 runs to 11 residues. Between the trimmed V and J ends, which lost 5 bases and 4 bases, there was a span of 6 bases. Germline CDR1 and CDR2: SGHTA and FQGNSA. CDR3 DNA: TGTGCCAGCAGCCCGGGGTACGAGCAGTACTTC. Translation: CASSPGYEQYF. The full variable domain, rest sourced from reference TRBV7-2 and TRBJ2-7, is GAGVSQSPSNKVTEKGKDVELRCDPISGHTALYWYRQSLGQGLEFLIYFQGNSAPDKSGLPSDRFSAERTGGSVSTLTIQRTQQEDSAVYLCASSPGYEQYFGPGTRLTVT.

The V gene is TRBV7-2, the J gene TRBJ1-6; 8 bases are a match to TRBD1. Germline assignment: CDR1 SGHTA and CDR2 FQGNSA. The CDR3 runs to 15 residues. V was pared by 4 bases and J by 4 bases, with 3 bases of the junction left unmatched. The CDR3 DNA reads TGTGCCAGCAGCTCAACAGGGGGTTATAATTCACCCCTCCACTTT. As protein: CASSSTGGYNSPLHF.

This clone came up once. The rearrangement links TRBV11-2 to TRBJ2-1, with 7 bases aligning to TRBD1. CDR1 is SGHAT, CDR2 FQNNGV, per germline. The CDR3 is 14 residues long. V lost 5 bases and J lost 7; bases outside the gene matches: 8. The CDR3 spells CASSHRQGKNEQFF. The CDR3 nucleotides read TGTGCCAGCAGCCACCGACAGGGTAAAAATGAGCAGTTCTTC. The full variable domain, rest sourced from reference TRBV11-2 and TRBJ2-1, is EAGVAQSPRYKIIEKRQSVAFWCNPISGHATLYWYQQILGQGPKLLIQFQNNGVVDDSQLPKDRFSAERLKGVDSTLKIQPAKLEDSAVYLCASSHRQGKNEQFFGPGTRLTVL.

This clone has only a few counts. The J gene is TRBJ1-5, the V gene TRBV19; TRBD1 agrees at 10 bases. Per germline, CDR1 LNHDA and CDR2 SQIVND (reference sequence). The CDR3 has 15 amino acids. V was clipped by 6 bases and J by 6 bases; unmatched bases: 8. This chain's CDR3 is CASRDGTGEGQPQHF. The DNA for the CDR3 is TGTGCCAGTAGGGATGGGACAGGGGAGGGTCAGCCCCAGCATTTT.

DNA of the CDR3: TGTGCCAGCCAAGCGGCTGTCTCCTACAATGAGCAGTTCTTC. Protein product: CASQAAVSYNEQFF. The V call is TRBV11-3, the J call TRBJ2-1; D might be TRBD2 (5 bases). The ends were cut back, 8 bases at V and 0 bases at J, with 11 bases in the middle. The germline CDR1 and CDR2 sequences are SGHNT and YENEEA. This CDR3 has 14 amino acids.

The chain is built from TRBV9 and TRBJ2-7, with 9 bases matching TRBD1. The V gene end was trimmed by 4 bases and the J gene end by 1 base; junction bases not matched to a gene: 6. Germline V gives CDR1 SGDLS, CDR2 YYNGEE. This CDR3 is built from 15 residues. In DNA, the CDR3 is TGTGCCAGCAGCCTAGGACAGGGGCTGTCCTACGAGCAGTACTTC. Encoded protein: CASSLGQGLSYEQYF.

The gene calls are TRBV28 and TRBJ2-7; D is possibly TRBD1 (5 bases). The CDR3 is 13 residues long. Germline-derived CDR1 and CDR2 are MDHEN and SYDVKM. Trimming stripped 3 bases from V and 3 bases from J, with 9 bases between. The CDR3 sequence is CASSFGQGYEQYF. DNA of the CDR3: TGTGCCAGCAGTTTCGGGCAGGGCTACGAGCAGTACTTC.

This chain uses TRBV6-6 with TRBJ2-3; tentative D call: TRBD1 (6 bases). V dropped 6 bases and J dropped 2 bases, with 12 bases sitting between them. The CDR3 covers 14 residues. In germline, CDR1 is MNHNY, CDR2 SVGAGI (reference sequence). CDR3 in amino acids: CASSYPGATDTQYF. CDR3 sequence (DNA): TGTGCCAGCAGCTACCCAGGGGCCACAGATACGCAGTATTTT.

CDR3: CASSSAGELFF. In DNA form, the CDR3 reads TGTGCCAGCAGTTCGGCCGGGGAGCTGTTTTTT. This sequence joins TRBV12-3 or TRBV12-4 and TRBJ2-2; no reliable D call. CDR3 length equals 11 residues. Between the trimmed V and J ends, which lost 4 bases and 6 bases, there was a span of 3 bases.

The chain joins TRBV5-5 to TRBJ2-1; TRBD2 matches 8 bases. Trimming cost V 2 bases and J 3 bases; bases outside gene matches: 1. The length of the CDR3 is 14 residues. Germline values: CDR1 SGHKS, CDR2 YYEKEE (reference sequence). The CDR3 DNA is TGTGCCAGCAGCTTAGCGGGGGTCTACAATGAGCAGTTCTTC. Its protein is CASSLAGVYNEQFF.

The chain couples TRBV3-1 (or the pseudogene TRBV3-2) to TRBJ1-1, with 10 bases lining up with TRBD1. Germline loops: CDR1 LGHDT, CDR2 YNNKEL (reference sequence). V was clipped by 4 bases and J by 9 bases; unmatched bases: 5. This CDR3 has 13 residues. The CDR3 loop is CASSRDRGYQAFF. Written as DNA, the CDR3 is TGTGCCAGCAGCCGGGACAGGGGATATCAAGCTTTCTTT.

This clone was observed a handful of times. The rearrangement links TRBV5-1 to TRBJ1-2; D is unclear. This CDR3 spans 17 amino acids. The germline V gene encodes CDR1 SGHRS and CDR2 YFSETQ. With 2 bases removed from V and 0 bases from J, the gap between germline ends came to 17 bases. The CDR3 loop is CASSFGTRSAPNYGYTF. Here the CDR3 DNA reads TGCGCCAGCAGCTTTGGAACCAGGTCTGCTCCTAACTATGGCTACACCTTC. The variable domain in full, completed from reference TRBV5-1 and TRBJ1-2, reads KAGVTQTPRYLIKTRGQQVTLSCSPISGHRSVSWYQQTPGQGLQFLFEYFSETQRNKGNFPGRFSGRQFSNSRSEMNVSTLELGDSALYLCASSFGTRSAPNYGYTFGSGTRLTVV.

V usage is TRBV6-5 and J usage is TRBJ1-4; a possible D gene is TRBD1 (6 bases). CDR1 is MNHEY, CDR2 SVGAGI, per germline. The CDR3 is 16 residues long. V was cut by 2 bases and J by 1 base, with 11 bases left in between. As DNA, the CDR3 is TGTGCCAGCAGTTACATAGGGGGGGAAACTAATGAAAAACTGTTTTTT. Protein product: CASSYIGGETNEKLFF.

The chain couples TRBV11-1 to TRBJ2-5; 7 positions match TRBD1. The CDR3 is made up of 13 amino acids. Trimming removed 5 bases from V and 5 bases from J; junction bases left unmatched: 5. The germline CDR1 and CDR2 sequences are SGHAT and FQDESV (reference sequence). In DNA form, the CDR3 reads TGTGCCAGCAGCCGCGACAGGGACGAGACCCAGTACTTC. Its protein product is CASSRDRDETQYF. Variable domain in full (rest from reference TRBV11-1 and TRBJ2-5): EAEVAQSPRYKITEKSQAVAFWCDPISGHATLYWYRQILGQGPELLVQFQDESVVDDSQLPKDRFSAERLKGVDSTLKIQPAELGDSAMYLCASSRDRDETQYFGPGTRLLVL.

This chain joins TRBV28 and TRBJ1-1; weak D call: TRBD1 (6 bases). Germline V lookup: CDR1 MDHEN, CDR2 SYDVKM. The CDR3 loop spans 13 amino acids. Trimming stripped 2 bases from V and 8 bases from J, with 12 bases between. The CDR3, as DNA: TGTGCCAGCAGTTTAAGAGGGGGTCGAGAAGCTTTCTTT. This encodes CASSLRGGREAFF.

Only one count was recorded for this clone. The chain uses TRBV9 and TRBJ2-1, with 7 bases lining up with TRBD2. Looked up from germline, CDR1 is SGDLS and CDR2 is YYNGEE. The CDR3 runs 15 residues. The junction had 9 bases not matched to a gene; V was cut back by 4 bases and J by 5 bases. The CDR3 DNA reads TGTGCCAGCAGCACACGAGCGGGGACCGACAATGAGCAGTTCTTC. This codes for CASSTRAGTDNEQFF.

This chain uses TRBV10-3 with TRBJ1-6; 7 bases are shared with TRBD1. This CDR3 contains 14 residues. V dropped 10 bases and J dropped 12; count of bases not matched to a gene: 15. Germline loops: CDR1 ENHRY, CDR2 SYGVKD. CDR3 region: CATAQGLEVGPLHF. The CDR3 DNA is TGTGCCACCGCACAGGGGCTTGAGGTAGGACCCCTCCACTTT.

The genes are TRBV28 and TRBJ1-2; D is perhaps TRBD1 (6 bases). Trimming took off 6 bases at V and 4 bases at J, with 15 bases between the two ends. The CDR3 sequence is 14 residues long. CDR1 MDHEN and CDR2 SYDVKM come from the germline V gene. The CDR3: CASSPLGGIYGYTF. In nucleotides, the CDR3 is TGTGCCAGCAGCCCTTTAGGGGGAATCTATGGCTACACCTTC.

This chain uses TRBV2 with TRBJ1-3; tentative D call: TRBD1 (5 bases). The germline V and J ends were trimmed by 3 bases and 0 bases, with 12 bases remaining between them. The CDR3 sequence is 16 residues long. The germline V gene has CDR1 SNHLY and CDR2 FYNNEI. The CDR3 loop is CASSEGHWGSGNTIYF. CDR3 DNA sequence: TGTGCCAGCAGTGAGGGGCATTGGGGCTCTGGAAACACCATATATTTT.